One T cell receptor beta chain is described in this entry. Its matching antigen is unknown. These data come from a study of PD-1 blockade in classical Hodgkin lymphoma. Study-level results: Individuals initiating nivolumab under 1 year after ASCT were excluded. Lower baseline TCR diversity marked trial partial responders and progressors. CD4+ TCR diversity, unlike CD8+, climbed significantly by C4D1. At baseline, newly diagnosed patients reportedly showed less TCR diversity than healthy donors.

The protocol was immunoSEQ multiplex PCR, while the TCRdb copy is restricted to in-frame clones and leaves out a portion. The repertoire holds 95,000 to 120,000 clones, with 80% to 90% as singletons. The trim removed 2 bases at V and 5 bases at J, leaving 8 bases unmatched. The CDR3 extends over 18 amino acids. Germline-derived CDR1 and CDR2 are SGHTA and FQGNSA. Every patient relapsed after autologous stem cell transplantation, and brentuximab vedotin exposure varied. This specimen was peripheral blood mononuclear cells (PBMCs), taken before the second cycle of nivolumab. This chain uses TRBV7-2 with TRBJ2-1; 14 bases line up with TRBD2. This TCR was recovered from a human donor with classical Hodgkin lymphoma. The CDR3, as DNA: TGTGCCAGCAGCTTAAAGACTAGCGGGAGGGTGTTCCACAATGAGCAGTTCTTC. Translating it yields CASSLKTSGRVFHNEQFF.